The clone carrying this T cell receptor beta chain has more than one count but fewer than ten. Trimming removed 3 bases at V and 7 bases at J, with 13 bases between. The germline V gene has CDR1 MNHEY and CDR2 SMNVEV (reference sequence). CDR3 length: 14 amino acids. These data originate in a study of Ad26.COV2.S vaccination and SARS-CoV-2 variants. Sample treatment: roughly 18 received Ad26.COV2.S at low or high dose, single or two shots; several received placebo; per-sample allocation not given. Specimens were obtained on day 63 following the first vaccine or placebo injection. The protocol was immunoSEQ multiplex PCR, while the TCRdb copy is restricted to in-frame clones and leaves out a portion. The sample lists some 480,000 clones, around 88% seen once, with around 13% in the top ten.

J is TRBJ1-5 and V is TRBV27; D is possibly TRBD1 (5 bases). This clonotype was obtained from a person between 18 and 65 years old who received the Ad26.COV2.S COVID-19 vaccine or a placebo. The input for sequencing was peripheral blood, taken in a trial of Ad26.COV2.S vaccine versus placebo. The CDR3 DNA sequence: TGTGCCAGCAGTTTCCGGGGCGGTCGACAGCCCCAGCATTTT. It encodes CASSFRGGRQPQHF.